A single sample is the source of the 25 T cell receptor beta chains below, sequenced in a study of T-cell reconstitution after alpha-beta-depleted transplantation in children. The TCRbeta library was prepared with unique molecular identifiers. TCRdb used MiXCR to reprocess the PCR reads, holding one entry per CDR3 protein. The repertoire includes roughly 200,000 distinct CDR3 sequences, around 7% of them detected once, and roughly 3% sits in the top ten. The source material was PBMCs from the stem cell graft donor, sampled from the stem cell graft. The receptors derive from a human donor who donated a stem cell graft to a child with Wiskott-Aldrich syndrome.

This clonotype was recorded many times. The gene calls are TRBV12-3 or TRBV12-4 and TRBJ2-7; 10 bases line up with TRBD1. The CDR3 extends over 16 amino acids. Trimming cost V 5 bases and J 4 bases; bases outside gene matches: 11. CDR3 amino acids: CASSPAGTGVLYEQYF. The CDR3 DNA reads TGTGCCAGCAGTCCAGCCGGGACAGGGGTGCTGTACGAGCAGTACTTC.

This clonotype showed up just a few times. The rearrangement joins TRBV4-3 to TRBJ2-5; TRBD2 aligns across 7 bases. CDR1 and CDR2 (germline): LGHNA, YSLEER. This CDR3 spans 15 amino acids. The V gene end was trimmed by 3 bases and the J gene end by 4 bases; junction bases not matched to a gene: 8. The CDR3 sequence is CASSHKGAGVETQYF. CDR3 sequence (DNA): TGCGCCAGCAGCCACAAAGGGGCGGGAGTAGAGACCCAGTACTTC.

The chain uses TRBV30 and TRBJ1-1; D possibly corresponds to TRBD1 (5 bases). V was clipped by 3 bases and J by 6 bases, with 17 bases between them. Germline V CDR1 and CDR2: GTSNPN, SVGIG (reference sequence). The CDR3 totals 14 residues. CDR3 bases: TGTGCCTGGAGGTTCCGGGGCGGCGGGGCTGAAGCTTTCTTT. Translation gives CAWRFRGGGAEAFF. The variable domain in full, completed from reference TRBV30 and TRBJ1-1, reads SQTIHQWPATLVQPVGSPLSLECTVEGTSNPNLYWYRQAAGRGLQLLFYSVGIGQISSEVPQNLSASRPQDRQFILSSKKLLLSDSGFYLCAWRFRGGGAEAFFGQGTRLTVV.

This clonotype was recorded a few times. The chain couples TRBV5-1 to TRBJ2-2; D is unclear. The CDR3 has 14 amino acids. Trimming cost V 0 bases and J 4 bases, with 7 bases left between them. Germline V gene sequence: CDR1 SGHRS, CDR2 YFSETQ. The CDR3 bases are TGCGCCAGCAGCTTGGATCCTAGCACCGGGGAGCTGTTTTTT. Its translation is CASSLDPSTGELFF. The full variable domain, with the rest looked up from reference TRBV5-1 and TRBJ2-2, is KAGVTQTPRYLIKTRGQQVTLSCSPISGHRSVSWYQQTPGQGLQFLFEYFSETQRNKGNFPGRFSGRQFSNSRSEMNVSTLELGDSALYLCASSLDPSTGELFFGEGSRLTVL.

This clonotype was found many times. The chain has TRBV12-3 or TRBV12-4 and TRBJ1-2; possible D gene TRBD1, 6 bases. The CDR3 runs 13 residues. Between the trimmed V and J ends, which lost 5 bases and 1 base, there was a span of 8 bases. In nucleotides, the CDR3 is TGTGCCAGCAGTCCAGGGGATAACTATGGCTACACCTTC. It encodes CASSPGDNYGYTF.

The genes are TRBV11-2 and TRBJ2-1, with D unclear. This CDR3 has 12 residues. Germline V gene sequence: CDR1 SGHAT, CDR2 FQNNGV. V lost 0 bases and J lost 10, with 7 bases in between. The CDR3 coding sequence is TGTGCCAGCAGCTTAGATATAGGGGAGCAGTTCTTC. Translating gives CASSLDIGEQFF.

This clonotype was counted at least ten times. CDR3 in amino acids: CSATITTTYEQYF. The CDR3 DNA reads as TGCAGTGCTACCATAACAACGACCTACGAGCAGTACTTC. The chain links TRBV20-1 to TRBJ2-7; D is unclear. CDR3 length: 13 amino acids. The ends were cut back, 4 bases at V and 2 bases at J, with 12 bases in the middle. CDR1 and CDR2 from the germline V gene are DFQATT and SNEGSKA (reference sequence).

The chain is built from TRBV7-9 and TRBJ1-6; D remains unclear. The CDR3 contains 14 residues. V lost 1 base and J lost 7, with 8 bases in between. CDR1 and CDR2 from the germline V gene are SEHNR and FQNEAQ (reference sequence). CDR3 nucleotides: TGTGCCAGCAGCTTAGACAGCCCGAATTCACCCCTCCACTTT. This codes for CASSLDSPNSPLHF. Full variable domain (missing parts from reference TRBV7-9 and TRBJ1-6): DTGVSQNPRHKITKRGQNVTFRCDPISEHNRLYWYRQTLGQGPEFLTYFQNEAQLEKSRLLSDRFSAERPKGSFSTLEIQRTEQGDSAMYLCASSLDSPNSPLHFGNGTRLTVT.

This clonotype was seen at least ten times. The chain employs TRBV15 and TRBJ2-7; D perhaps matches TRBD1 (6 bases). From germline, CDR1 is LNHNV and CDR2 YYDKDF (reference sequence). V lost 2 bases to trimming and J lost 1 base, with 24 bases between them. The CDR3 loop spans 19 amino acids. CDR3 loop: CATSRHPTGHIEASYEQYF. In DNA form, the CDR3 reads TGTGCCACCAGCAGACACCCGACAGGCCACATCGAGGCGTCCTACGAGCAGTACTTC.

This clonotype was observed at least ten times. V and J are TRBV9 and TRBJ1-1, with 10 bases lining up with TRBD1. The CDR3 sequence is 15 residues long. Germline CDR1 and CDR2: SGDLS and YYNGEE. The V gene end was trimmed by 4 bases and the J gene end by 3 bases; junction bases not matched to a gene: 6. The CDR3 is CASSPRDRGYTEAFF. In nucleotides, the CDR3 is TGTGCCAGCAGCCCCCGGGACAGGGGATACACTGAAGCTTTCTTT. The variable domain in full, completed from reference TRBV9 and TRBJ1-1, reads DSGVTQTPKHLITATGQRVTLRCSPRSGDLSVYWYQQSLDQGLQFLIQYYNGEERAKGNILERFSAQQFPDLHSELNLSSLELGDSALYFCASSPRDRGYTEAFFGQGTRLTVV.

This clonotype has at least ten counts. This chain connects TRBV7-2 to TRBJ1-2; weak D call: TRBD1 (5 bases). The CDR3 has 13 residues. Germline V gene lookup returns CDR1 SGHTA and CDR2 FQGNSA. V was cut by 5 bases and J by 6 bases, with 13 bases left in between. CDR3: CASSTRDHNGYTF. CDR3 bases: TGTGCCAGCAGCACCAGGGACCACAATGGCTACACCTTC.

The sample holds a few counts of this clonotype. The V call is TRBV12-3 or TRBV12-4, the J call TRBJ2-3, with D perhaps TRBD2 (6 bases). Trimming cost V 3 bases and J 0 bases, with 13 bases left between them. CDR3 size: 16 residues. The CDR3 reads CASSFAPGESTDTQYF. The CDR3 bases are TGTGCCAGCAGTTTCGCTCCGGGAGAAAGCACAGATACGCAGTATTTT.

This clonotype was recorded at least ten times. V and J are TRBV6-5 and TRBJ2-5; no definite D call. The CDR3 loop spans 17 amino acids. V lost 5 bases and J lost 4, with 23 bases in between. Germline CDR1 reads MNHEY; CDR2 reads SVGAGI. CDR3 bases: TGTGCCAGCAGTCCTTATAACAGAGGAAAAAGGGCAGAGACCCAGTACTTC. Its translation: CASSPYNRGKRAETQYF.

Only a few counts were recorded for this clonotype. The chain employs TRBV7-9 and TRBJ1-4; unclear D gene. Trimming removed 3 bases at V and 5 bases at J, with 10 bases between. CDR1 and CDR2 from the germline V gene are SEHNR and FQNEAQ (reference sequence). This CDR3 comprises 14 residues. The CDR3 sequence is CASSFSVSNEKLFF. For the CDR3, the DNA is TGTGCCAGCAGCTTTTCAGTCTCAAATGAAAAACTGTTTTTT.

The sample holds many counts of this clonotype. The chain joins TRBV5-1 to TRBJ2-3; TRBD2 is a possible D gene (5 bases). Between the trimmed V and J ends, which lost 5 bases and 6 bases, there was a span of 10 bases. Germline V gene sequence: CDR1 SGHRS, CDR2 YFSETQ. This CDR3 has 12 amino acids. The CDR3 nucleotides are TGCGCCAGCAGTTTTAGCGAGGATACGCAGTATTTT. Amino acid sequence: CASSFSEDTQYF.

To note about this clonotype: A much bigger clone sits one base away, suggesting this may be a read error. The J gene is TRBJ2-7, the V gene TRBV20-1; D might be TRBD1 (5 bases). Germline CDR1 is DFQATT and CDR2 is SNEGSKA (reference sequence). The CDR3 runs to 11 residues. CDR3 nucleotides: TGCAGTCCTAGGACACACTACGAGCAGTACTTC. This translates into CSPRTHYEQYF.

This clonotype was seen more than once but under ten times. The V gene is TRBV19, the J gene TRBJ1-1, with D unresolved. The CDR3 extends over 13 amino acids. V dropped 2 bases and J dropped 2 bases, with 6 bases sitting between them. Germline CDR1 and CDR2: LNHDA and SQIVND (reference sequence). The CDR3 protein is CASSISPNTEAFF. The CDR3 DNA reads as TGTGCCAGTAGTATATCCCCTAACACTGAAGCTTTCTTT.

In its sample, this clonotype was seen many times. The chain uses TRBV7-2 and TRBJ2-1; 9 bases line up with TRBD2. The CDR3 totals 15 residues. Per germline, CDR1 SGHTA and CDR2 FQGNSA. The junction had 6 bases not matched to a gene; V was cut back by 5 bases and J by 4 bases. The CDR3: CASSRSGGDYNEQFF. The CDR3 DNA is TGTGCCAGCAGCCGTAGCGGGGGAGATTACAATGAGCAGTTCTTC.

This clonotype was observed at least ten times. V is TRBV18 and J is TRBJ2-7; D gene unclear. This CDR3 is 14 amino acids long. Germline CDR1 KGHSH, CDR2 LQKENI. V gave up 3 bases and J gave up 0 bases, with 9 bases separating them. CDR3 sequence reads: CASSPDRTSYEQYF. CDR3 DNA sequence: TGTGCCAGCTCACCTGACCGGACCTCCTACGAGCAGTACTTC.

The chain couples TRBV5-4 to TRBJ2-1; TRBD1 is a possible D gene (6 bases). With 4 bases removed from V and 6 bases from J, the gap between germline ends came to 23 bases. CDR3 length: 17 amino acids. CDR1 and CDR2 from the germline V gene are SGHNT and YYREEE (reference sequence). CDR3 nucleotides: TGTGCCAGCAGCCTTAGCCCGAAGGGGGAAAAGGTCAATGAGCAGTTCTTC. This codes for CASSLSPKGEKVNEQFF.

This clonotype has ten or more counts. The V call is TRBV29-1, the J call TRBJ2-7, with 10 positions matching TRBD1. After removal of 4 bases from V and 3 bases from J, the junction contained 9 bases not matched to a gene. Germline V gene data show CDR1 as SQVTM and CDR2 as ANQGSEA. This CDR3 has 15 amino acids. The CDR3 here is CSVAAPGTGDYEQYF. Written as DNA, the CDR3 is TGCAGCGTTGCTGCTCCCGGGACAGGGGACTACGAGCAGTACTTC.

This clonotype was seen at least ten times. The chain joins TRBV20-1 to TRBJ2-2, with 9 nucleotides matching TRBD2. From germline, CDR1 is DFQATT and CDR2 SNEGSKA (reference sequence). This CDR3 region has 16 residues. The J segment lost 1 base and the V segment lost 2 bases, leaving 5 bases of the junction unmatched. The CDR3 nucleotides are TGCAGTGCTAGACGTAGTAGCGGGGGGAACACCGGGGAGCTGTTTTTT. Its translation: CSARRSSGGNTGELFF.

This clonotype was seen only a few times. The gene calls are TRBV5-1 and TRBJ2-7; the D gene is possibly TRBD1 (6 bases). V lost 5 bases and J lost 2, with 11 bases in between. The CDR3 consists of 13 residues. Per the germline V gene, CDR1 is SGHRS and CDR2 is YFSETQ. CDR3 coding DNA: TGCGCCAGCAGACCCGGGACAACCTACGAGCAGTACTTC. It translates to CASRPGTTYEQYF.

The table lists this clonotype with many counts. The CDR3 region has the DNA TGCGCCAGCAGCGCCGTAGGGGGGTCAGCATCCTACGAGCAGTACTTC. It specifies CASSAVGGSASYEQYF. The chain uses TRBV5-1 and TRBJ2-7, with D perhaps assigned TRBD1 or TRBD2 (6 bases each). Trimming took 4 bases from V and 1 from J, leaving 18 bases between them. Looked up from germline, CDR1 is SGHRS and CDR2 is YFSETQ. The CDR3 has 16 residues.

This clonotype was seen at least ten times. The V call is TRBV27, the J call TRBJ1-1, with unresolved D. The CDR3 runs to 13 residues. Trimming removed 8 bases from V and 4 bases from J, with 14 bases in between. Looked up from germline, CDR1 is MNHEY and CDR2 is SMNVEV (reference sequence). For the CDR3, the DNA is TGTGCCAGCCGTAAAAGGGTAGGCACTGAAGCTTTCTTT. Protein: CASRKRVGTEAFF.